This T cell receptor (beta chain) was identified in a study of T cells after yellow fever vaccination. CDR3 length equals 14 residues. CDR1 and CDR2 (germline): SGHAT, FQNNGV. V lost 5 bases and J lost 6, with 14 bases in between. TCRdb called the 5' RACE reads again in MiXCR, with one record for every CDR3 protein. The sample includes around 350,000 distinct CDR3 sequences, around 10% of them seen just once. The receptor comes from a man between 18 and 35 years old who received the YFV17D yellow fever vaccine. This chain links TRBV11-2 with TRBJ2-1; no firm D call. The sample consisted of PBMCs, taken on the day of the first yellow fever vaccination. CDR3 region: CASSPRLMVNEQFF. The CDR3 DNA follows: TGTGCCAGCAGCCCCCGGTTAATGGTCAATGAGCAGTTCTTC.